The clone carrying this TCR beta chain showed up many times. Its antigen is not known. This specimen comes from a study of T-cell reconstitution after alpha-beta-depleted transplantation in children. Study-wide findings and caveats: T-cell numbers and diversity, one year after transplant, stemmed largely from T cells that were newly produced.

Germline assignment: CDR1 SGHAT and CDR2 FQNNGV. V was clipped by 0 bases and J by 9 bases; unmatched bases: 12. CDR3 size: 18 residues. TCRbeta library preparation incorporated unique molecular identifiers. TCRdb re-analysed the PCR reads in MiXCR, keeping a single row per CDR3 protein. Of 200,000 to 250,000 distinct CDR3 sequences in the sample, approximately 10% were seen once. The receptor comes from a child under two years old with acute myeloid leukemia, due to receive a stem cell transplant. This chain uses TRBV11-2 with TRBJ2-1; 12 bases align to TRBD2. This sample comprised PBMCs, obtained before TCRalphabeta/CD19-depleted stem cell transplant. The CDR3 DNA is TGTGCCAGCAGCTTAGAGTCTAGCGGGAGGGCCGGGGGGGGTGAGCAGTTCTTC. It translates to CASSLESSGRAGGGEQFF.